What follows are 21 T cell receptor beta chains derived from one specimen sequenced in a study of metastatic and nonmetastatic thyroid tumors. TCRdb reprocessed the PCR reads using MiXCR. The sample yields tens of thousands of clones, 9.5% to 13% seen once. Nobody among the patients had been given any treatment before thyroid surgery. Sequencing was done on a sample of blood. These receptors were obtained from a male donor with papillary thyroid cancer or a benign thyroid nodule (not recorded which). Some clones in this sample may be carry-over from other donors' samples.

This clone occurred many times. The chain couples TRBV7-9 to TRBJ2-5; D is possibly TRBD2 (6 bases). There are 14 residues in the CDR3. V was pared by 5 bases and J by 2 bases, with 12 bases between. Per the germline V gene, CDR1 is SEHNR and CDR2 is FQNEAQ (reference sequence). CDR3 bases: TGTGCCAGCAGCCTCGGGGAGGTACAAGAGACCCAGTACTTC. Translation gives CASSLGEVQETQYF.

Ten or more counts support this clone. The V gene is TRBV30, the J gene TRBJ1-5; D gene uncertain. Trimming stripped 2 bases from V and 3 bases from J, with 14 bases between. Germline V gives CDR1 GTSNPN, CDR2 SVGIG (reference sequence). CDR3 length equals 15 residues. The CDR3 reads CAWSPPPGLNQPQHF. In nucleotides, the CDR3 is TGTGCCTGGAGTCCCCCCCCGGGTCTCAATCAGCCCCAGCATTTT.

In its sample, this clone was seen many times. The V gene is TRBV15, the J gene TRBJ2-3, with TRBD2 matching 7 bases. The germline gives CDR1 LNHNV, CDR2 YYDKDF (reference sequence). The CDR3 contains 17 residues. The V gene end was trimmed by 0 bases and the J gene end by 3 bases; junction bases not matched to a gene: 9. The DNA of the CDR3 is TGTGCCACCAGCAGAGATATCGGCGGGAGAGGGACAGATACGCAGTATTTT. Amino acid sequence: CATSRDIGGRGTDTQYF.

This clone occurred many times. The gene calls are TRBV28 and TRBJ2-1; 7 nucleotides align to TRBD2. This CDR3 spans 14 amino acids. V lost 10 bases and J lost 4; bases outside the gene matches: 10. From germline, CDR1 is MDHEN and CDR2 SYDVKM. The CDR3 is CATRPLGGYNEQFF. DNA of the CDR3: TGTGCCACCCGACCCCTGGGGGGGTACAATGAGCAGTTCTTC.

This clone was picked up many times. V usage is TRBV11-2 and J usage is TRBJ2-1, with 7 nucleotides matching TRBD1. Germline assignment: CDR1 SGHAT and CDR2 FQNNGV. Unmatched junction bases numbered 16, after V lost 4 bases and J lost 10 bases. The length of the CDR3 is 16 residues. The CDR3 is CASSSVTTGRLREQFF. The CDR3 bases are TGTGCCAGCAGCTCCGTGACGACAGGGCGACTAAGGGAGCAGTTCTTC.

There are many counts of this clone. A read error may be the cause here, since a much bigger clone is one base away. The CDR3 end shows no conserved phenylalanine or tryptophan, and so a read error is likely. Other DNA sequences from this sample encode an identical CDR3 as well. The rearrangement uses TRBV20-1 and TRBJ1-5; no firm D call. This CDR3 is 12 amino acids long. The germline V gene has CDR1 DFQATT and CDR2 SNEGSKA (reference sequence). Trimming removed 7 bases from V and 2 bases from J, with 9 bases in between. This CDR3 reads CSGVGGNQPQHL. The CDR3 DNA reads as TGCAGTGGGGTGGGTGGCAATCAGCCCCAGCATCTT.

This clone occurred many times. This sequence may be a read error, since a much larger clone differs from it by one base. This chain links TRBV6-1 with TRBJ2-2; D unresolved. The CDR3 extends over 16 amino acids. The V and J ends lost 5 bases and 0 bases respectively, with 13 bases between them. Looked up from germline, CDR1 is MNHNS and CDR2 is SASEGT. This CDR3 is CASSSPRDSNTGELFF. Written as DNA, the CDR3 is TGTGCCAGCAGTTCCCCTAGAGATTCGAACACCGGGGAGCTGTTTTTT.

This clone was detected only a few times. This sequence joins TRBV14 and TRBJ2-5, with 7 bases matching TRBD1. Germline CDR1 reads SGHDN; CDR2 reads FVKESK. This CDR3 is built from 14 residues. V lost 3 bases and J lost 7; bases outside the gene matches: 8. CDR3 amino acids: CASSQTGTKGTQYF. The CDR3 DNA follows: TGTGCCAGCAGCCAGACAGGGACGAAGGGGACCCAGTACTTC. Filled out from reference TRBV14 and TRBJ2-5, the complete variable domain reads EAGVTQFPSHSVIEKGQTVTLRCDPISGHDNLYWYRRVMGKEIKFLLHFVKESKQDESGMPNNRFLAERTGGTYSTLKVQPAELEDSGVYFCASSQTGTKGTQYFGPGTRLLVL.

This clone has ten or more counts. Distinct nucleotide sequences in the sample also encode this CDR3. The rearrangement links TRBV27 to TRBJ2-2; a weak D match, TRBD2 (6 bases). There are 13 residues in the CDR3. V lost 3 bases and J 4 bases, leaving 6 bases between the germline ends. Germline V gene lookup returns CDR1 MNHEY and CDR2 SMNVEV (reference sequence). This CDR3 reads CASSFGSTGELFF. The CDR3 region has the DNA TGTGCCAGCAGTTTCGGGAGCACCGGGGAGCTGTTTTTT.

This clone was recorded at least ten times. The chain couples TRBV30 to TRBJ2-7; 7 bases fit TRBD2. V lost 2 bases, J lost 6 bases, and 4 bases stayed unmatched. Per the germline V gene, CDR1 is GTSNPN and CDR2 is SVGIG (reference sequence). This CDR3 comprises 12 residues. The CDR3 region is CAWSRLASEQYF. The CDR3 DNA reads TGTGCCTGGAGTCGACTAGCCTCCGAGCAGTACTTC.

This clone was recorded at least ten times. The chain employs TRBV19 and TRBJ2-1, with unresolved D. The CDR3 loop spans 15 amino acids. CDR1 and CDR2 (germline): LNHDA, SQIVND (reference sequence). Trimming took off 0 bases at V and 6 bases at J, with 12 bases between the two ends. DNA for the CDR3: TGTGCCAGTAGTATAGATTCGGCAGTCCCCAATGAGCAGTTCTTC. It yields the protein CASSIDSAVPNEQFF.

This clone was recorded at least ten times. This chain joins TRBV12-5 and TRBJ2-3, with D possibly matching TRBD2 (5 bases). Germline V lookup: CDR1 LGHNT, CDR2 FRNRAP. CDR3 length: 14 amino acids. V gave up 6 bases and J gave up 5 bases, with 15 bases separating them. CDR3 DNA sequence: TGTGCTAGTGGCCCTGACGGGGTGAGAGATACGCAGTATTTT. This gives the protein CASGPDGVRDTQYF.

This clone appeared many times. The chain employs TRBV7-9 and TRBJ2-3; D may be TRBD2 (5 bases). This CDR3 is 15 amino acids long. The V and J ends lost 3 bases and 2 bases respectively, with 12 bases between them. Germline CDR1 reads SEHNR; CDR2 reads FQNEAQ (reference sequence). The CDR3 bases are TGTGCCAGCAGCTTCTTCACGGGGAACACAGATACGCAGTATTTT. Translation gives CASSFFTGNTDTQYF. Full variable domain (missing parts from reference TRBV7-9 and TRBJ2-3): DTGVSQNPRHKITKRGQNVTFRCDPISEHNRLYWYRQTLGQGPEFLTYFQNEAQLEKSRLLSDRFSAERPKGSFSTLEIQRTEQGDSAMYLCASSFFTGNTDTQYFGPGTRLTVL.

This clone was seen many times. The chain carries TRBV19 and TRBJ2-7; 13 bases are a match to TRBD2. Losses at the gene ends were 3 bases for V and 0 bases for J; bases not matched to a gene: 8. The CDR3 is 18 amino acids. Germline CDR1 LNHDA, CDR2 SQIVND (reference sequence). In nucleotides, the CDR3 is TGTGCCAGTAGTATTAAAGGGACTAGCGGGACCAGCTCCTACGAGCAGTACTTC. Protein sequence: CASSIKGTSGTSSYEQYF.

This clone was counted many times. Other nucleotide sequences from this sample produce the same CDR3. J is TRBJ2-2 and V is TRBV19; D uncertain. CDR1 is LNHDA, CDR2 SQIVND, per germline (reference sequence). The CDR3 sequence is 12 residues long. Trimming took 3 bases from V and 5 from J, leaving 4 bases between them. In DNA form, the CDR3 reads TGTGCCAGTAGTATTGGGACCGGGGAGCTGTTTTTT. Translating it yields CASSIGTGELFF.

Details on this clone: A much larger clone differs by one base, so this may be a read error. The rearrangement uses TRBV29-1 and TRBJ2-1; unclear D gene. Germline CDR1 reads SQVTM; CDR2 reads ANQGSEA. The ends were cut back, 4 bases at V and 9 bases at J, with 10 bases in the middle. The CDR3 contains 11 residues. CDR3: CSVGQSTEQFF. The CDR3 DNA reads TGCAGCGTTGGACAATCAACTGAGCAGTTCTTC.

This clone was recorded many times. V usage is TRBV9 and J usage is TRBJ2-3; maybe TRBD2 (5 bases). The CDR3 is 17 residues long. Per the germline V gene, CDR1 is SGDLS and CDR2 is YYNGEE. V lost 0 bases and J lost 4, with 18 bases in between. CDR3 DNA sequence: TGTGCCAGCAGCGTAGAGGTCCCGGGATTCCCGCCAGATACGCAGTATTTT. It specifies CASSVEVPGFPPDTQYF.

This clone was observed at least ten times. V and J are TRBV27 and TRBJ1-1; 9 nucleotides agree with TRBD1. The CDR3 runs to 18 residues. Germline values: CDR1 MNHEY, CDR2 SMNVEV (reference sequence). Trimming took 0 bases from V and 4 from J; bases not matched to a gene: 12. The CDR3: CASSLSALTGTGRTEAFF. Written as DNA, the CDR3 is TGTGCCAGCAGTTTATCGGCCCTAACCGGGACAGGGCGCACTGAAGCTTTCTTT.

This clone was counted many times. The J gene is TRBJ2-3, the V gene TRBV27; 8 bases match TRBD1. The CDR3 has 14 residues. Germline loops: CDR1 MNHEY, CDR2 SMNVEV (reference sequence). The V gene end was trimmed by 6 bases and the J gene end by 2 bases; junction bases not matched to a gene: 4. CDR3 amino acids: CASRGTGATDTQYF. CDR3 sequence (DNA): TGTGCCAGCAGGGGGACAGGAGCCACAGATACGCAGTATTTT.

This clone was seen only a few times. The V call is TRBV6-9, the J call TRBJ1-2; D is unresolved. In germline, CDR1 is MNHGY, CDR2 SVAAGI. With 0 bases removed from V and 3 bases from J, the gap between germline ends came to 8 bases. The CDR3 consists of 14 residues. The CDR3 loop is CASSYSHFHYGYTF. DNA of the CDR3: TGTGCCAGCAGTTATTCGCATTTTCACTATGGCTACACCTTC.

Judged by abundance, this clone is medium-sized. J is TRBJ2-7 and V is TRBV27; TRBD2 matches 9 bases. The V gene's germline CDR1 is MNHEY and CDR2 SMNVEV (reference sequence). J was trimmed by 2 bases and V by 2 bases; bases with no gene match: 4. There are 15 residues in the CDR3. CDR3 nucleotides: TGTGCCAGCAGTTTAGTGCTAGCGGGACCCTACGAGCAGTACTTC. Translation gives CASSLVLAGPYEQYF.